Detailed here is one T cell receptor (beta chain). There are many counts of this clonotype. Its binding antigen is unknown. No quality values exist for individual bases; no much larger clone is one base distant. The library came from PCR. Sequenced using an Illumina HiSeq 2500. To normalize quantification of the TCRbeta repertoire, the TCR libraries were built with molecular barcoding that relied on unique molecular identifiers. TCRdb trimmed public reads at Q25 via fastp, called clones via MiXCR and kept in-frame beta chains. Each record represents a unique CDR3 protein, reported with the most common genes and DNA among its rows. The sample yields 230,000 or so distinct CDR3 sequences; 7.5% to 10% were counted once. About 4.9% of the sample comes from the top ten. This record belongs to a study of T-cell reconstitution after alpha-beta-depleted transplantation in children (dated by TCRdb to between 2015 and 2016). A note on the overall study: Using TCR repertoire profiling, the study quantitatively followed how T-cell immune reconstitution unfolded in children after TCRalphabeta/CD19-depleted allogeneic hematopoietic cell transplantation.

The CDR3 contains 14 residues, cysteine and phenylalanine counted. CDR3 DNA only is kept here, 42 bases in frame from base 1. Trimming takes 0 bases from V and 3 bases from J, and the germline ends sit 9 bases apart. Looking up the germline V gene yields CDR1 SGHAT and CDR2 FQNNGV. This receptor was identified in a human donor who donated a stem cell graft to a child with SCID. The V gene is TRBV11-2 and the J gene is TRBJ2-7; no D gene is confidently identified. The material was PBMCs from the stem cell graft donor, obtained from the stem cell graft. The CDR3 reads as follows: CASSLDSDLYEQYF. The DNA sequence is TGTGCCAGCAGCTTAGACTCGGACCTCTACGAGCAGTACTTC.